This is a list of T cell receptor beta chains from one sample in a study of OX40 agonist ivuxolimab in advanced cancers. This table comes from immunoSEQ multiplex PCR, and its TCRdb copy is limited to in-frame clones, with some not included. The sample records about 66,000 clones, about 90% being singletons. The sequenced sample was CD4+ or CD8+ T cells sorted from blood, obtained in a trial of the OX40 agonist ivuxolimab. The origin of the receptors is an adult with an advanced solid tumor such as melanoma, head and neck, liver or kidney cancer. Each CDR3 is given with its conserved first and last residue. The D gene is left open where the match is weak. Rows may omit the clone size; those that give it use once, few, many or a size class.

DNA: TGTGCCAGCAGATCAACAGGGCGGAACACTGAAGCTTTCTTT; CDR3: CASRSTGRNTEAFF; J: TRBJ1-1; D: .; V: TRBV2; size: once
DNA: TGTGCCAGCTCACCACAAGTCCGAGGGAGATACGGTGATACTGAAGCTTTCTTT; CDR3: CASSPQVRGRYGDTEAFF; J: TRBJ1-1; D: .; V: TRBV18; size: .
DNA: TGTGCCAGCAGTGCGACCGGGAGGGCCGTTGAGACCCAGTACTTC; CDR3: CASSATGRAVETQYF; J: TRBJ2-5; D: TRBD2; V: TRBV2; size: .
DNA: TGTGCCAGCAGCCTGAGGACAGGAAAGAACACTGAAGCTTTCTTT; CDR3: CASSLRTGKNTEAFF; J: TRBJ1-1; D: TRBD1; V: TRBV7-9; size: .
DNA: TGTGCCAGCAGCGTAGGGCGGTCTGGGGCCAACGTCCTGACTTTC; CDR3: CASSVGRSGANVLTF; J: TRBJ2-6; D: .; V: TRBV9; size: once
DNA: TGTGCCAGCAGTCATCTAGCGGGAGCTATGTACTTC; CDR3: CASSHLAGAMYF; J: TRBJ2-7; D: TRBD2; V: TRBV11-3; size: .
DNA: TGTGCCAGCTCACCCGACAGGGTTGAAAAACTGTTTTTT; CDR3: CASSPDRVEKLFF; J: TRBJ1-4; D: TRBD1; V: TRBV18; size: .
DNA: TGTGCCATCAGTGAAACTAGGGGCCTCACAGATACGCAGTATTTT; CDR3: CAISETRGLTDTQYF; J: TRBJ2-3; D: .; V: TRBV10-3; size: .
DNA: TGTGCCAGCAGCTTAGAGGGGGGGCGAGGAGATACGCAGTATTTT; CDR3: CASSLEGGRGDTQYF; J: TRBJ2-3; D: .; V: TRBV7-9; size: .
DNA: TGCGCCAGCAGTGAGATTCTGTGGGACATCAGGAATGAGCAGTTCTTC; CDR3: CASSEILWDIRNEQFF; J: TRBJ2-1; D: .; V: TRBV10-2; size: .
DNA: TGTGCCATCTCGCCCGGGACTAGCGTCGGGACTGGGCAAGAGACCCAGTACTTC; CDR3: CAISPGTSVGTGQETQYF; J: TRBJ2-5; D: TRBD2; V: TRBV10-3; size: .
DNA: TGTGCCAGCTCACAGCCCGGACAGCAGTCCGATGAGCAGTTCTTC; CDR3: CASSQPGQQSDEQFF; J: TRBJ2-1; D: .; V: TRBV18; size: .
DNA: TGTGCCAGCTCTCGCACAGGGATCAACACTGAAGCTTTCTTT; CDR3: CASSRTGINTEAFF; J: TRBJ1-1; D: .; V: TRBV6-5; size: .
DNA: TGTGCCAGCAGTGTAGCTAGGACAGCTCAACTCACAGATACGCAGTATTTT; CDR3: CASSVARTAQLTDTQYF; J: TRBJ2-3; D: .; V: TRBV6-1; size: .
DNA: TGTGCCAGCAGCAAAGAGTGGCGGGAGGACACCGGGGAGCTGTTTTTT; CDR3: CASSKEWREDTGELFF; J: TRBJ2-2; D: .; V: TRBV21-1; size: medium-sized
DNA: TGTGCCAGCAGCTTCAGGGGCAGGGTAAGTGGTACGCAGTATTTT; CDR3: CASSFRGRVSGTQYF; J: TRBJ2-3; D: .; V: TRBV12-1; size: .
DNA: TGTGCCAGCAGCTTAGTAGCGGGGGGGTACAATGAGCAGTTCTTC; CDR3: CASSLVAGGYNEQFF; J: TRBJ2-1; D: TRBD2; V: TRBV7-6; size: .
DNA: TGTGCCAGCAGTGAGGGACTAGCGGGTTTATACGAGCAGTACTTC; CDR3: CASSEGLAGLYEQYF; J: TRBJ2-7; D: TRBD2; V: TRBV28; size: .
DNA: TGTGCCACCCGAGGGCAAGCGGGTACCAATGAGCAGTTCTTC; CDR3: CATRGQAGTNEQFF; J: TRBJ2-1; D: .; V: TRBV6-5; size: .
DNA: TGTGCCAGCAGCTTCGACAGATTGAACACTGAAGCTTTCTTT; CDR3: CASSFDRLNTEAFF; J: TRBJ1-1; D: .; V: TRBV7-9; size: few
DNA: TGTGCCAGCAGTTTAGGGGAAGGAGCTGGTGGCTACACCTTC; CDR3: CASSLGEGAGGYTF; J: TRBJ1-2; D: .; V: TRBV27; size: .
DNA: TGTGCCAGCAGCCGATTCGGACTCGGCACAGATACGCAGTATTTT; CDR3: CASSRFGLGTDTQYF; J: TRBJ2-3; D: .; V: TRBV11-2; size: .
DNA: TGTGCCAGCAGCAGAGGGGGGGCAACTAATGAAAAACTGTTTTTT; CDR3: CASSRGGATNEKLFF; J: TRBJ1-4; D: .; V: TRBV5-4; size: .
DNA: TGTGCCAGCAGCCCGCTCGTTAGCACTGAAGCTTTCTTT; CDR3: CASSPLVSTEAFF; J: TRBJ1-1; D: .; V: TRBV7-9; size: .
DNA: TGTGCCAGCAGCCTAGGAACGGGGATAAAACAAGAGACCCAGTACTTC; CDR3: CASSLGTGIKQETQYF; J: TRBJ2-5; D: .; V: TRBV11-3; size: .
DNA: TGTGCCAGCAGCTTAGACGGGGCAGATACGCAGTATTTT; CDR3: CASSLDGADTQYF; J: TRBJ2-3; D: .; V: TRBV14; size: .
DNA: TGTGCCAGCAGTGGACAGGGATCCTACGAGCAGTACTTC; CDR3: CASSGQGSYEQYF; J: TRBJ2-7; D: TRBD1; V: TRBV6-1; size: once
DNA: TGTGCCAGCAGTCCTCTGTTAGCGGGAGTGGGGTGGGATACGCAGTATTTT; CDR3: CASSPLLAGVGWDTQYF; J: TRBJ2-3; D: TRBD2; V: TRBV28; size: .
DNA: TGTGCCAGTAGTGGGGGACAGGGTGTGAACTTGAATGAAAAACTGTTTTTT; CDR3: CASSGGQGVNLNEKLFF; J: TRBJ1-4; D: TRBD1; V: TRBV19; size: .
DNA: TGCGCCGGCAGCACAGGACAGATGAACACTGAAGCTTTCTTT; CDR3: CAGSTGQMNTEAFF; J: TRBJ1-1; D: .; V: TRBV5-1; size: once
DNA: TGTGCCAGCAGCTTTAAATTAGCGGGAGTAGATGAGCAGTTCTTC; CDR3: CASSFKLAGVDEQFF; J: TRBJ2-1; D: TRBD2; V: TRBV11-2; size: .
DNA: TGTGCCAGCAGTGGCCCCAGAAATAGCAATCAGCCCCAGCATTTT; CDR3: CASSGPRNSNQPQHF; J: TRBJ1-5; D: .; V: TRBV2; size: .
DNA: TGTGCCAGCAGCTTACTCGGGACTTCTGGGGCCAACGTCCTGACTTTC; CDR3: CASSLLGTSGANVLTF; J: TRBJ2-6; D: .; V: TRBV7-2; size: .
DNA: TGTGCCAGCTCACCCCGACAGGGGTTCTACAATGAGCAGTTCTTC; CDR3: CASSPRQGFYNEQFF; J: TRBJ2-1; D: TRBD1; V: TRBV2; size: once
DNA: TGCGCCAGCAGCCAATCGGGGAACACAGATACGCAGTATTTT; CDR3: CASSQSGNTDTQYF; J: TRBJ2-3; D: .; V: TRBV4-3; size: .
DNA: TGTGCCAGCAGCATAAACAGGGGTTCCTACGAGCAGTACTTC; CDR3: CASSINRGSYEQYF; J: TRBJ2-7; D: TRBD1; V: TRBV5-4; size: once
DNA: TGTGCCAGCAGTTTACCTCCAGGGGAGGTTAATGAGCAGTTCTTC; CDR3: CASSLPPGEVNEQFF; J: TRBJ2-1; D: .; V: TRBV28; size: .
DNA: TGTGCCAGCACCAAGAGGACTCCCACAAACACCGGGGAGCTGTTTTTT; CDR3: CASTKRTPTNTGELFF; J: TRBJ2-2; D: .; V: TRBV7-9; size: .
DNA: TGCGCCAGCAGCCAAGACAGTCAGCGTACAACCGGGGAGCTGTTTTTT; CDR3: CASSQDSQRTTGELFF; J: TRBJ2-2; D: .; V: TRBV4-1; size: .
DNA: TGTGCCTGGAGTAAAAGAAGCAATCAGCCCCAGCATTTT; CDR3: CAWSKRSNQPQHF; J: TRBJ1-5; D: .; V: TRBV30; size: .
DNA: TGTGCCAGTAGTATACGGTCCCTTTCCTACGAGCAGTACTTC; CDR3: CASSIRSLSYEQYF; J: TRBJ2-7; D: .; V: TRBV19; size: .